The 2 T cell receptor beta chains below all came from one sample that was sequenced in a study of blood T cell repertoires in COVID-19. Generated by immunoSEQ multiplex PCR, the TCRdb table keeps only in-frame clones and is missing some. The table has 55,000 to 70,000 clones, approximately 80% seen once; the top ten hold approximately 20%. The sequenced sample was peripheral blood. These receptors originate from a human donor in a cohort sampled during active COVID-19.

The J gene is TRBJ2-7, the V gene TRBV6-5, with 8 bases lining up with TRBD1. CDR3 length: 13 amino acids. Germline CDR1 is MNHEY and CDR2 is SVGAGI. Trimming at V came to 7 bases and at J to 6 bases, leaving 8 bases not matched to a gene. The CDR3 nucleotides are TGTGCCAGCAAAACAGGGGGTTTTCGCGAGCAGTACTTC. Its translation is CASKTGGFREQYF.

This CDR3 is CASRTIAGVKNEQFF. The CDR3 bases are TGTGCCAGCAGGACGATAGCGGGAGTGAAAAATGAGCAGTTCTTC. The rearrangement links TRBV11-2 to TRBJ2-1, with 9 bases fitting TRBD2. CDR1 and CDR2 (germline): SGHAT, FQNNGV. The CDR3 runs to 15 residues. V trimming: 6 bases; J trimming: 7 bases; junction bases outside the gene matches: 10.